A single T cell receptor beta chain is shown here with its context. Its antigen is unknown. The PBMCs originated from roughly 9.6 ml of fresh peripheral blood. The CDR3 is 12 amino acids. Germline CDR1 reads SQVTM; CDR2 reads ANQGSEA. This sample is part of a study of Graves' ophthalmopathy and Graves' hyperthyroidism. Turning to the study itself: Peripheral blood was gathered at the point of initial diagnosis, before any treatment started.

Points from the study as a whole: Ophthalmopathy and stable hyperthyroidism were discriminated by a 13-signature model, with about 90% sensitivity and about 84% specificity. Most thyroid clonotypes expanded beyond 0.001 frequency were also found in blood.

For repertoire sequencing, the TCR beta CDR3 regions were amplified from RNA transcripts. Second-round multiplex PCR followed a first-round RT-PCR using HTBI primers. TCRdb re-derived calls from the multiplex PCR reads in MiXCR, one entry per CDR3 protein. Altogether about 700,000 distinct CDR3 sequences are present, over 40% being singletons, with the ten largest covering more than 2.5%. The J gene is TRBJ1-1, the V gene TRBV29-1, with TRBD1 identical over 7 bases. This receptor was identified in an adult man with Graves' ophthalmopathy. Input material: peripheral blood. CDR3 nucleotide sequence: TGCAGGCCACAGGGGAAGAACACTGAAGCTTTCTTT. As protein: CRPQGKNTEAFF.